This T cell receptor beta chain appears in the sequencing data of a study of T cells in Graves' hyperthyroidism and ophthalmopathy. Study details: Peripheral blood sampling occurred at initial diagnosis, before any treatment. Findings and limits, study-wide: Using 13 V-J features, a model discriminated ophthalmopathy from stable hyperthyroidism. Most thyroid clonotypes with frequency above 0.001 were detected in blood.

The hyperthyroidism patients had all been newly diagnosed, and their disease duration was under 2 months. Their ages ranged from 18 to 65 years. By share, this clonotype counts as medium-sized. Its antigen remains unidentified. The source material, RNA transcripts, was used to amplify TCR beta CDR3 regions. First-round RT-PCR of the TCR CDR3 relied on the HTBI primer set. Using its own MiXCR run on the multiplex PCR reads, TCRdb lists one record per CDR3 protein. Of tens of thousands of distinct CDR3 sequences listed, about 50% are singletons. This sequence originates from a woman in her fifties or sixties with Graves' hyperthyroidism that later progressed to Graves' ophthalmopathy. Sequencing was carried out using blood.

The CDR3 bases are TGTGCCACCAGTGATCCTGGACAGCGGAAAGCCTCTGGGGCCAACGTCCTGACTTTC. The encoded protein is CATSDPGQRKASGANVLTF. The chain uses TRBV24-1 and TRBJ2-6; TRBD1 might be the D (6 bases). This CDR3 region has 19 residues. The germline V gene has CDR1 KGHDR and CDR2 SFDVKD. The germline V and J ends were trimmed by 3 bases and 0 bases, with 17 bases remaining between them.